The 19 T cell receptor beta chains in this list originate from one sample, sequenced in a study of CD8 T cells in Susac syndrome. RNA amounts of 0.5 to 1 ug underwent reverse transcription with random hexamers. TCRdb ran MiXCR on the immunoSEQ multiplex PCR reads and lists one entry per CDR3 protein. The sample yields just over 150,000 distinct CDR3 sequences, just under 95% seen once. The sample consisted of CD8+ T cells from PBMCs. Every receptor here comes from a human donor with multiple sclerosis.

In its sample, this clonotype was seen once. The V call is TRBV4-1, the J call TRBJ2-1; 9 positions match TRBD2. V was pared by 3 bases and J by 5 bases, with 14 bases of the junction left unmatched. The CDR3 sequence is 18 residues long. The V gene's germline CDR1 is MGHRA and CDR2 YSYEKL. The CDR3 bases are TGCGCCAGCAGCCATCCCCCGGGACTAGCTCCTTCTGACAATGAGCAGTTCTTC. Residues: CASSHPPGLAPSDNEQFF.

J is TRBJ1-2 and V is TRBV20-1; D is unclear. The CDR3 is made up of 14 amino acids. The germline gives CDR1 DFQATT, CDR2 SNEGSKA (reference sequence). Trimming removed 0 bases from V and 0 bases from J, with 8 bases in between. CDR3 loop: CSAREGGTNYGYTF. As DNA, the CDR3 is TGCAGTGCTAGAGAGGGCGGAACTAACTATGGCTACACCTTC.

The count of this clonotype is one. The chain couples TRBV28 to TRBJ2-7, with a possible D match to TRBD1 (6 bases). The V end lost 3 bases, the J end lost 5 bases, and 17 bases lay between the germline ends. CDR3 size: 15 residues. Germline V lookup: CDR1 MDHEN, CDR2 SYDVKM. The CDR3: CASSLAGAEWNEQYF. In DNA, the CDR3 is TGTGCCAGCAGTTTGGCAGGGGCCGAGTGGAACGAGCAGTACTTC. The whole variable domain, filled in from reference TRBV28 and TRBJ2-7, reads DVKVTQSSRYLVKRTGEKVFLECVQDMDHENMFWYRQDPGLGLRLIYFSYDVKMKEKGDIPEGYSVSREKKERFSLILESASTNQTSMYLCASSLAGAEWNEQYFGPGTRLTVT.

The V gene is TRBV27, the J gene TRBJ1-5; D not resolved. The CDR3 is made up of 13 amino acids. The V end was cut by 2 bases, the J end by 7 bases, with 9 bases between. Germline lookup yields CDR1 MNHEY and CDR2 SMNVEV (reference sequence). In DNA, the CDR3 is TGTGCCAGCAGTTTAGGGTTGGGCCAGCCCCAGCATTTT. Protein: CASSLGLGQPQHF.

In its sample, this clonotype was seen a few times. This chain links TRBV7-9 with TRBJ1-2, with D perhaps TRBD1 (6 bases). The germline CDR1 and CDR2 sequences are SEHNR and FQNEAQ (reference sequence). There are 13 residues in the CDR3. Trimming left V 6 bases short and J 3 bases short, with 11 bases between. CDR3 in DNA: TGTGCCAGCAGTTACAGGGTGGACTATGGCTACACCTTC. Its protein is CASSYRVDYGYTF.

This clonotype was observed a handful of times. The chain recombines TRBV30 with TRBJ2-7, with D perhaps TRBD1 (6 bases). Trimming took 0 bases from V and 6 from J, leaving 12 bases between them. CDR1 is GTSNPN and CDR2 is SVGIG in the germline V gene (reference sequence). The CDR3 loop spans 13 amino acids. CDR3 DNA: TGTGCCTGGAGTGTTGGGCAGGGGAGCGAGCAGTACTTC. Translating gives CAWSVGQGSEQYF. Combining the CDR3 with reference TRBV30 and TRBJ2-7 gives the whole variable domain SQTIHQWPATLVQPVGSPLSLECTVEGTSNPNLYWYRQAAGRGLQLLFYSVGIGQISSEVPQNLSASRPQDRQFILSSKKLLLSDSGFYLCAWSVGQGSEQYFGPGTRLTVT.

The V gene is TRBV7-2, the J gene TRBJ2-7; 9 nucleotides agree with TRBD1. The trim removed 2 bases at V and 3 bases at J, leaving 14 bases unmatched. The germline V gene has CDR1 SGHTA and CDR2 FQGNSA. The CDR3 contains 18 residues. This CDR3 reads CASSLSQSLGQGIYEQYF. CDR3 DNA sequence: TGTGCCAGCAGCTTAAGTCAATCACTAGGACAGGGGATCTACGAGCAGTACTTC.

The chain couples TRBV7-3 to TRBJ2-7; 7 bases fit TRBD1. J was trimmed by 0 bases and V by 5 bases; bases with no gene match: 4. CDR1 and CDR2 from the germline V gene are SGHTA and FQGTGA. The CDR3 is made up of 14 amino acids. The CDR3 here is CASSQRDSSYEQYF. In DNA form, the CDR3 reads TGTGCCAGCAGCCAACGGGACAGCTCCTACGAGCAGTACTTC.

The V and J genes are TRBV6-1 and TRBJ1-4; D gene unclear. Deletions cut 7 bases from V and 1 base from J, with 25 bases between. CDR1 and CDR2 from the germline V gene are MNHNS and SASEGT. The CDR3 consists of 19 residues. The CDR3 region is CASTKSSGPLRGTNEKLFF. The CDR3 bases are TGTGCCAGCACCAAATCATCGGGCCCCCTCCGGGGAACTAATGAAAAACTGTTTTTT.

The J gene is TRBJ2-1, the V gene TRBV3-1; 12 nucleotides align to TRBD2. The ends lost 1 base at V and 10 bases at J; junction bases unmatched: 8. CDR1 is LGHDT, CDR2 YNNKEL, per germline (reference sequence). The CDR3 is 16 residues long. CDR3 loop: CASSQALAGGPTEQFF. CDR3 nucleotides: TGTGCCAGCAGCCAAGCCCTAGCGGGGGGGCCTACCGAGCAGTTCTTC.

V gene TRBV7-6 combines with J gene TRBJ2-3; 7 nucleotides align to TRBD1. V shed 3 bases and J 6 bases; nucleotides not matched to a gene: 9. This CDR3 has 15 residues. Germline assignment: CDR1 SGHVS and CDR2 FNYEAQ. CDR3 loop: CASSFRQGVEDTQYF. The CDR3, as DNA: TGTGCCAGCAGCTTTCGACAGGGAGTTGAGGATACGCAGTATTTT.

The table lists this clonotype with a count of one. The chain employs TRBV28 and TRBJ2-5, with a tentative D call TRBD2 (5 bases). Germline CDR1 MDHEN, CDR2 SYDVKM. The V end lost 4 bases, the J end lost 3 bases, and 18 bases lay between the germline ends. The CDR3 is 16 residues long. DNA for the CDR3: TGTGCCAGCAGTTCCGGGGAGCCCCGGGAAAAAGAGACCCAGTACTTC. Translation gives CASSSGEPREKETQYF.

The rearrangement links TRBV27 to TRBJ2-7; D unresolved. Per the germline V gene, CDR1 is MNHEY and CDR2 is SMNVEV (reference sequence). V was shortened by 0 bases and J by 0 bases, with 6 bases between the two germline ends. This CDR3 region has 14 residues. The DNA for the CDR3 is TGTGCCAGCAGTTTATCTTCGACCTCCTACGAGCAGTACTTC. Its translation is CASSLSSTSYEQYF.

V is TRBV6-5 and J is TRBJ1-5; D is unclear. Germline loops: CDR1 MNHEY, CDR2 SVGAGI. The length of the CDR3 is 15 residues. Deletions cut 0 bases from V and 4 bases from J, with 10 bases between. CDR3 bases: TGTGCCAGCAGTTACTCCCGGACGGGTAATCAGCCCCAGCATTTT. It encodes CASSYSRTGNQPQHF.

This clonotype was observed a single time. CDR3: CASSPQVEAYEQYF. CDR3 nucleotide sequence: TGTGCCAGCAGCCCTCAGGTGGAGGCCTACGAGCAGTACTTC. The chain employs TRBV7-8 and TRBJ2-7; perhaps TRBD2 as D (5 bases). This CDR3 spans 14 amino acids. Germline loops: CDR1 SGHVS, CDR2 FQNEAQ. With 5 bases removed from V and 2 bases from J, the gap between germline ends came to 13 bases.

The rearrangement joins TRBV14 to TRBJ1-1; maybe TRBD1 (6 bases). The CDR3 loop spans 14 amino acids. Germline lookup yields CDR1 SGHDN and CDR2 FVKESK. Deletions cut 3 bases from V and 4 bases from J, with 12 bases between. The CDR3 DNA sequence: TGTGCCAGCAGCCACACAGGGTTGGCCACTGAAGCTTTCTTT. Translation gives CASSHTGLATEAFF.

This clonotype has more than one count but fewer than ten. V is TRBV27 and J is TRBJ1-1, with D tentatively TRBD1 (5 bases). Trimming shortened V by 7 bases and J by 2 bases, and 8 bases separated the two germline ends. CDR1 MNHEY and CDR2 SMNVEV come from the germline V gene (reference sequence). The CDR3 is 12 amino acids. The CDR3 spells CASKQGNTEAFF. CDR3 DNA sequence: TGTGCCAGCAAGCAGGGCAACACTGAAGCTTTCTTT.

The rearrangement uses TRBV11-2 and TRBJ1-2; D may be TRBD1 (6 bases). Germline lookup yields CDR1 SGHAT and CDR2 FQNNGV. CDR3 size: 15 residues. Trimming stripped 5 bases from V and 5 bases from J, with 18 bases between. CDR3 residues: CASSPNGQLMYGYTF. CDR3 DNA: TGTGCCAGCAGCCCGAACGGACAGCTGATGTATGGCTACACCTTC.

The chain carries TRBV2 and TRBJ1-6; D is possibly TRBD1 (6 bases). CDR1 is SNHLY and CDR2 is FYNNEI in the germline V gene. The V and J ends lost 0 bases and 5 bases respectively, with 14 bases between them. The CDR3 has 17 amino acids. The CDR3 is CASSEAGRGRDNSPLHF. CDR3 coding DNA: TGTGCCAGCAGTGAAGCCGGCAGGGGAAGGGATAATTCACCCCTCCACTTT. Based on the CDR3 plus reference TRBV2 and TRBJ1-6, the full variable domain is EPEVTQTPSHQVTQMGQEVILRCVPISNHLYFYWYRQILGQKVEFLVSFYNNEISEKSEIFDDQFSVERPDGSNFTLKIRSTKLEDSAMYFCASSEAGRGRDNSPLHFGNGTRLTVT.